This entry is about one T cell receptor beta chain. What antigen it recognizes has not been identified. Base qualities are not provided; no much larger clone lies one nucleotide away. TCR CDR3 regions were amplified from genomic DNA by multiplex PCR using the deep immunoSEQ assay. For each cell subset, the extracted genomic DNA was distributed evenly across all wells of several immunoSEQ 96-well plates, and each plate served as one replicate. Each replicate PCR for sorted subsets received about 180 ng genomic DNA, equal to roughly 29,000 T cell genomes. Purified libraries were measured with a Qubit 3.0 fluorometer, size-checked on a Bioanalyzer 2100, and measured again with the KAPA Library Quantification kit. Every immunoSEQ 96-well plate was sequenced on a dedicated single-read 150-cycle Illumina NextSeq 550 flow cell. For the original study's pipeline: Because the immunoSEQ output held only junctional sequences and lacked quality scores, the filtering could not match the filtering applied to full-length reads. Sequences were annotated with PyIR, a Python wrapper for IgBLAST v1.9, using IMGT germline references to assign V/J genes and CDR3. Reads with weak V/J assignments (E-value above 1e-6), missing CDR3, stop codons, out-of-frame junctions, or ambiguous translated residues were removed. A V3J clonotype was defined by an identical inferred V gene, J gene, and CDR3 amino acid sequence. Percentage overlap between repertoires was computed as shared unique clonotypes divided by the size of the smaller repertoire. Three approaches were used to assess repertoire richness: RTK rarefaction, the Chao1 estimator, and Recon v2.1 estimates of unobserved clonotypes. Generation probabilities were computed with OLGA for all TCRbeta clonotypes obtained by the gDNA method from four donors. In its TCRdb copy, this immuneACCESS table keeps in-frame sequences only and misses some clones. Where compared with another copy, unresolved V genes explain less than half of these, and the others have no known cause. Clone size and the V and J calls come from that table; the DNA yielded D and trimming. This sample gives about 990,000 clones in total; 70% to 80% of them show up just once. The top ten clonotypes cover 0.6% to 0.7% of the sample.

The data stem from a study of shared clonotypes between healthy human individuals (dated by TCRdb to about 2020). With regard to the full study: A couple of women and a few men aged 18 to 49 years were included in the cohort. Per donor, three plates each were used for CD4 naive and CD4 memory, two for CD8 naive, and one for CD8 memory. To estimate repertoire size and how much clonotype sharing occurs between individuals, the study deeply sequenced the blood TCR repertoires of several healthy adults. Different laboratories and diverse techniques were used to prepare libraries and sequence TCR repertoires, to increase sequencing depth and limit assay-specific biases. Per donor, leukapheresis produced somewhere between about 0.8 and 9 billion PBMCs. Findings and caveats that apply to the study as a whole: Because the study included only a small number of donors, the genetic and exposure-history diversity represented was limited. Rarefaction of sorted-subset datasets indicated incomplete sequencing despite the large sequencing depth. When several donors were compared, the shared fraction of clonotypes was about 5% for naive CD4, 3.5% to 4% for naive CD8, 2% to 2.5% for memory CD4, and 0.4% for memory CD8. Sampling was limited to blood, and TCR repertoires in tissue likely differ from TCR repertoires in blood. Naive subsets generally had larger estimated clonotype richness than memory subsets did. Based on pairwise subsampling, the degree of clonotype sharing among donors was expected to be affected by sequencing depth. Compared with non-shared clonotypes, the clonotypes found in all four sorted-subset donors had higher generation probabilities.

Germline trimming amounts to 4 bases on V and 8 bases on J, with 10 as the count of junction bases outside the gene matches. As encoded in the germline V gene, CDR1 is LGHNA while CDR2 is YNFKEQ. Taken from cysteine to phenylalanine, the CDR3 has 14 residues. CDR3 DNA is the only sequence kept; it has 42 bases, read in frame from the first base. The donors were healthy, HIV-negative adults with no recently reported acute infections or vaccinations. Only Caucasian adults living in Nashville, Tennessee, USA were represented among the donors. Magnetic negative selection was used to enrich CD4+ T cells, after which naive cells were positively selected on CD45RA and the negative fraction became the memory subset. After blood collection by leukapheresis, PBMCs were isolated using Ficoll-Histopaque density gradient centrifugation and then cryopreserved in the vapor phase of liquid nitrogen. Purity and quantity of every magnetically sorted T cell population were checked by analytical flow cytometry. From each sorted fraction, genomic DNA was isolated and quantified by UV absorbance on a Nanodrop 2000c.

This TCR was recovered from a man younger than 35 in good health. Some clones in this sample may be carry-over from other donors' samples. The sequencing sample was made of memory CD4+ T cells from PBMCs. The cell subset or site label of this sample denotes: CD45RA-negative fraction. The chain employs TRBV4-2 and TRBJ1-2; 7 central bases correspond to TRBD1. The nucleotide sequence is TGTGCCAGCAGCCGAGACAGGGACCGCCGAGGCTACACCTTC. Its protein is CASSRDRDRRGYTF.